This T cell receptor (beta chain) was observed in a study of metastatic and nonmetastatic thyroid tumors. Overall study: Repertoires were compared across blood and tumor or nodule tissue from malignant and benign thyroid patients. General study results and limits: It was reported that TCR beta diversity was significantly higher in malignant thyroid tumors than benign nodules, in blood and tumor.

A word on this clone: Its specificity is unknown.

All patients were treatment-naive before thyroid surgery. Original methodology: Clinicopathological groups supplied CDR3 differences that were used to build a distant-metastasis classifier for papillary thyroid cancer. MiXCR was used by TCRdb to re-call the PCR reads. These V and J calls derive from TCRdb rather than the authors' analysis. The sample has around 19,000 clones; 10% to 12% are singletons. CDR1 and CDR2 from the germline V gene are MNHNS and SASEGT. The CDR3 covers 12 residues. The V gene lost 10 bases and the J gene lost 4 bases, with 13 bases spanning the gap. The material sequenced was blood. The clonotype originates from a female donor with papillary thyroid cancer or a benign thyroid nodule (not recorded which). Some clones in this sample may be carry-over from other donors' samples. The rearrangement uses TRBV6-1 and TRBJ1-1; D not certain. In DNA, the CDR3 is TGTGCCATCATCCTTTCGAGCACTGAAGCTTTCTTT. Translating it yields CAIILSSTEAFF.